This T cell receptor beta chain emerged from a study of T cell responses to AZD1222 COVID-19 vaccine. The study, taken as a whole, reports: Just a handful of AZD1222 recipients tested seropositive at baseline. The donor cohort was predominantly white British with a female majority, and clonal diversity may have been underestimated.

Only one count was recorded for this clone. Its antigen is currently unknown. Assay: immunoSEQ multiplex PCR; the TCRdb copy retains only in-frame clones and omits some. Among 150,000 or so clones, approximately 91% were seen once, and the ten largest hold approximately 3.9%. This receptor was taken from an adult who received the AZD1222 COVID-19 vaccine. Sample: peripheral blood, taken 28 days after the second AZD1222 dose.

CDR3: CSVTGLAGGSSYEQYF. Here the CDR3 DNA reads TGCAGCGTCACGGGACTAGCGGGGGGGAGCTCCTACGAGCAGTACTTC. The rearrangement uses TRBV29-1 and TRBJ2-7; 16 bases are a match to TRBD2. Germline V gene data show CDR1 as SQVTM and CDR2 as ANQGSEA. The junction had 5 bases not matched to a gene; V was cut back by 6 bases and J by 0 bases. The CDR3 totals 16 residues.